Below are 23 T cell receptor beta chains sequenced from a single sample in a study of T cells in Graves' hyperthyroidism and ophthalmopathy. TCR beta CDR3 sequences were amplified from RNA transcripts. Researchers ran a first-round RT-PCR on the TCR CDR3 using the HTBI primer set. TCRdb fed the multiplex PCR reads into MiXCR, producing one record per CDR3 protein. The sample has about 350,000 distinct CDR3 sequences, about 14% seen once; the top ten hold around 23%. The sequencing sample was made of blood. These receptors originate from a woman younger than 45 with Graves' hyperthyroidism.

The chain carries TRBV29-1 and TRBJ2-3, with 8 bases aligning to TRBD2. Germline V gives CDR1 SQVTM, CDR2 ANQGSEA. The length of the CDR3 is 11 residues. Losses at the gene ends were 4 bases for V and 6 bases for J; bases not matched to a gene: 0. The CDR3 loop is CSVGTSDTQYF. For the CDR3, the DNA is TGCAGCGTTGGGACTAGCGATACGCAGTATTTT.

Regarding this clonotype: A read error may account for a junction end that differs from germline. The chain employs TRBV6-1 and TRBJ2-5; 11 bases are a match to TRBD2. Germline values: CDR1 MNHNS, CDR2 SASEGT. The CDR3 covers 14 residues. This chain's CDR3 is CASSGGLAEETQHF. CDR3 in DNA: TGTGCCAGCAGTGGGGGACTAGCGGAAGAGACCCAGCACTTC.

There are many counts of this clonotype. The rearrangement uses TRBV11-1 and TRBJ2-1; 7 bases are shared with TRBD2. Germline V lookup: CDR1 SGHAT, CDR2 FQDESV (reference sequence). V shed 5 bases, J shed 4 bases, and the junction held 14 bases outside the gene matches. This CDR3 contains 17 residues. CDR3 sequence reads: CASSAGVGLAEYNEQFF. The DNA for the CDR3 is TGTGCCAGCAGCGCCGGAGTTGGCCTAGCGGAGTACAATGAGCAGTTCTTC.

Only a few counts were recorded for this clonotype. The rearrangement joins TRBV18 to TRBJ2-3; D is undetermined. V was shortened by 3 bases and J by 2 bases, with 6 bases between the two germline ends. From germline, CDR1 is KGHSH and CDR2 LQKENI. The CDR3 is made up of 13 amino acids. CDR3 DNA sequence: TGTGCCAGCTCACCGGCCCTCACAGATACGCAGTATTTT. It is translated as CASSPALTDTQYF.

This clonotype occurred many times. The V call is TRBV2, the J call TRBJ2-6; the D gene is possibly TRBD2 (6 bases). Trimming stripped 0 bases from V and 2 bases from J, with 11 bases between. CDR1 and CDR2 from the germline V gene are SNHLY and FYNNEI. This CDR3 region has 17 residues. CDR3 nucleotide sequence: TGTGCCAGCAGTGAAGCGGACTACCTTCCTGGGGCCAACGTCCTGACTTTC. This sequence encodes CASSEADYLPGANVLTF.

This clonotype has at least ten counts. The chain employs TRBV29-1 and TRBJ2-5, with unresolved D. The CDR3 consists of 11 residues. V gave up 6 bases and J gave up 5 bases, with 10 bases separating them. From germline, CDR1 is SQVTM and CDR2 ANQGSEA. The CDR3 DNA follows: TGCAGCGTCCGGATAGGGGAGACCCAGTACTTC. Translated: CSVRIGETQYF.

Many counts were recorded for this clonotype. The CDR3, as DNA: TGTGCCAGCAGCCCCCCTGGTCCCTACAATGAGCAGTTCTTC. As protein: CASSPPGPYNEQFF. V is TRBV7-6 and J is TRBJ2-1; D uncertain. The CDR3 is 14 residues long. Germline CDR1 and CDR2: SGHVS and FNYEAQ. The ends were cut back, 5 bases at V and 2 bases at J, with 10 bases in the middle.

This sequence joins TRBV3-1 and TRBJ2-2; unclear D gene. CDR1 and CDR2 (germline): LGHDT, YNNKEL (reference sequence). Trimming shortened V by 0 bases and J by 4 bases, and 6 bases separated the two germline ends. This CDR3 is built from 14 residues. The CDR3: CASSQDPLTGELFF. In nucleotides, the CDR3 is TGTGCCAGCAGCCAAGATCCCCTCACCGGGGAGCTGTTTTTT.

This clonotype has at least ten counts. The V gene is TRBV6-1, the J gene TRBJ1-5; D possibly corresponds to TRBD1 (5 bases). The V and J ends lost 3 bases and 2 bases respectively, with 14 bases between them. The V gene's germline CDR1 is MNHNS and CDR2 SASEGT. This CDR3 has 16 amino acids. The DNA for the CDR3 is TGTGCCAGCAGTGAGGAGGGGTTTGGGGGCAATCAGCCCCAGCATTTT. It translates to CASSEEGFGGNQPQHF.

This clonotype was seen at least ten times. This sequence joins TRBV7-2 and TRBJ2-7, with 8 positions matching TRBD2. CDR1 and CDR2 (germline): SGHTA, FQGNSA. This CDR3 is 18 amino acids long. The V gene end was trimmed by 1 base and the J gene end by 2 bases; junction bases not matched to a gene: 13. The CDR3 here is CASSLGGGAGRAAYEQYF. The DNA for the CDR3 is TGTGCCAGCAGCTTAGGTGGGGGCGCCGGGAGGGCCGCCTACGAGCAGTACTTC.

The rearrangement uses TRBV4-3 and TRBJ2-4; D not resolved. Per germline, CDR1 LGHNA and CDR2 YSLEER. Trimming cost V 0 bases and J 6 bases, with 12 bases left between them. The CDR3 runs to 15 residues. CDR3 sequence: CASSQDYGSTNIQYF. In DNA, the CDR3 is TGCGCCAGCAGCCAAGATTATGGCAGTACAAACATTCAGTACTTC.

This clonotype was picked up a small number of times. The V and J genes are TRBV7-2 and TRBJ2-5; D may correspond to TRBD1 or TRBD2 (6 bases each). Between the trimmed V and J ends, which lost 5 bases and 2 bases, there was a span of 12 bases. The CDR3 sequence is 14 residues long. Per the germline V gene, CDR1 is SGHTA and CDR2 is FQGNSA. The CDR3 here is CASSAGGGQETQYF. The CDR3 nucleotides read TGTGCCAGCAGCGCAGGAGGGGGTCAAGAGACCCAGTACTTC.

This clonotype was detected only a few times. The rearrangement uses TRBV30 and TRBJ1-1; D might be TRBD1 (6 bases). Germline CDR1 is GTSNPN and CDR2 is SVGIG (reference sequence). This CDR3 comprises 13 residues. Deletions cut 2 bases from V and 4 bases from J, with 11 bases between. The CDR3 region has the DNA TGTGCCTGGAGTTTCAGGGGCGTCACTGAAGCTTTCTTT. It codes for CAWSFRGVTEAFF.

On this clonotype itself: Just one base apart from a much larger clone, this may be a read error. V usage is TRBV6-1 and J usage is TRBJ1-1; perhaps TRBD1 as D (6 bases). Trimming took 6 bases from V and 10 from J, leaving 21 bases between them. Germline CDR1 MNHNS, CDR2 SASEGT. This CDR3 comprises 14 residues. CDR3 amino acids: CASSQSPYREGAFF. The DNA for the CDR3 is TGTGCCAGCAGCCAATCTCCCTACAGGGAGGGAGCTTTCTTT.

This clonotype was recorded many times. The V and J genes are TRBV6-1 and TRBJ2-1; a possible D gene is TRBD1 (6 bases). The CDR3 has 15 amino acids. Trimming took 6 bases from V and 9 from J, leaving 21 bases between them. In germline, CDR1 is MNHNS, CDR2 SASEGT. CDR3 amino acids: CASRPTGTVSGEQFF. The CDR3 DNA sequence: TGTGCCAGCAGACCAACAGGGACGGTCTCCGGTGAGCAGTTCTTC.

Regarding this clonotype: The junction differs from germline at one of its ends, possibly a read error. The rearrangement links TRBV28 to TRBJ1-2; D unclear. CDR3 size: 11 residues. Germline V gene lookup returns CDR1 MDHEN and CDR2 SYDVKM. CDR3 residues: CASSLDYGCTF. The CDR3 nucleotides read TGTGCCAGCAGTTTGGACTATGGCTGCACCTTC.

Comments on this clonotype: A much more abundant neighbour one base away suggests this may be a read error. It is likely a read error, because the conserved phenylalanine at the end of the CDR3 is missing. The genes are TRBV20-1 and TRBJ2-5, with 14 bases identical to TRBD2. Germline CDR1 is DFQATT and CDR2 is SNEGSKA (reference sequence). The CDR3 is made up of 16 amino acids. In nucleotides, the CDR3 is TGCAGCGTAAGCTCCGGGACTAGCGGGAGAATGGAGACCCAGTACCTC. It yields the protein CSVSSGTSGRMETQYL.

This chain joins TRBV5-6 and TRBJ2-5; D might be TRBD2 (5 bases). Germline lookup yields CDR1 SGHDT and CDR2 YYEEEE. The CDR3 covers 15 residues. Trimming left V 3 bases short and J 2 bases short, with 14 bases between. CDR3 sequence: CASSYLLGIQETQYF. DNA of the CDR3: TGTGCCAGCAGCTACCTACTAGGGATACAAGAGACCCAGTACTTC.

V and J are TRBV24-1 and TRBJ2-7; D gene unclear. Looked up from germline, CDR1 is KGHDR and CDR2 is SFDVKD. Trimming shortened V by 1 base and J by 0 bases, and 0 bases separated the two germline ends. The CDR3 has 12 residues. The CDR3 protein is CATSDFSYEQYF. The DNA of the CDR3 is TGTGCCACCAGTGATTTCTCCTACGAGCAGTACTTC.

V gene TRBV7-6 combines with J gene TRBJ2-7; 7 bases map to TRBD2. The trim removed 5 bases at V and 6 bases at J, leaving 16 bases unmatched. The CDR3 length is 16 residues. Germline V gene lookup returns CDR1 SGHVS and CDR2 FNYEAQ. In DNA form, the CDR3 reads TGTGCCAGCAGCCAGTCTGGCGGGAGAGTTAGAGGCGAGCAGTACTTC. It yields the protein CASSQSGGRVRGEQYF.

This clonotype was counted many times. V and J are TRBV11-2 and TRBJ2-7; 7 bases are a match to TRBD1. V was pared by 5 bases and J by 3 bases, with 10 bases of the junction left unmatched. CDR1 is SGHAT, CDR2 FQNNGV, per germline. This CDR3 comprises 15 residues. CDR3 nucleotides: TGTGCCAGCAGCCTCGAAACAGGGGATCTCTACGAGCAGTACTTC. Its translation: CASSLETGDLYEQYF.

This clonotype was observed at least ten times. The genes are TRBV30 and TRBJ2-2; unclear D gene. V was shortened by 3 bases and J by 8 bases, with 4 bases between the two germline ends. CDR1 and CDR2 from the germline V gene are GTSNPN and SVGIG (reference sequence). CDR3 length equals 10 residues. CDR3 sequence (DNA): TGTGCCTGGAGGGGAGGGGAGCTGTTTTTT. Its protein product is CAWRGGELFF.

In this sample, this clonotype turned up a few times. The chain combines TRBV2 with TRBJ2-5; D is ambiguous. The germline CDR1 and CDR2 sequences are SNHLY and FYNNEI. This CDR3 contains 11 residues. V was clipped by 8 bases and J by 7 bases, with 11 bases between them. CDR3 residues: CASQSSGTQYF. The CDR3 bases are TGTGCCAGCCAGTCTTCCGGGACCCAGTACTTC.